The 32 T cell receptor beta chains reported below all come from one sample, sequenced in a study of blood T cell repertoires in COVID-19. Using immunoSEQ multiplex PCR, the repertoire was profiled, and TCRdb retains in-frame clones only, with some absent. The data hold about 150,000 clones, with roughly 72% observed a single time. The sample taken for sequencing was peripheral blood. Every receptor here comes from a woman older than 75 with acute or convalescent COVID-19.

This clone was picked up a small number of times. The CDR3 loop is CASSLGRDTGELFF. The CDR3 coding sequence is TGTGCCAGCAGCTTAGGGCGGGACACCGGGGAGCTGTTTTTT. The gene calls are TRBV7-8 and TRBJ2-2, with a weak D call TRBD2 (5 bases). Between the trimmed V and J ends, which lost 1 base and 3 bases, there was a span of 6 bases. CDR1 and CDR2 from the germline V gene are SGHVS and FQNEAQ. The length of the CDR3 is 14 residues.

The chain is built from TRBV29-1 and TRBJ2-5; D unresolved. Trimming removed 2 bases at V and 1 base at J, with 8 bases between. Germline CDR1 reads SQVTM; CDR2 reads ANQGSEA. The CDR3 consists of 13 residues. The CDR3 DNA is TGCAGCGTTGAAAGCCCAGGCCAAGAGACCCAGTACTTC. Its translation: CSVESPGQETQYF.

This chain uses TRBV28 with TRBJ1-2; 10 bases agree with TRBD1. The CDR3 is 15 residues long. CDR1 is MDHEN, CDR2 SYDVKM, per germline. Trimming cost V 6 bases and J 6 bases; bases outside gene matches: 10. The CDR3: CASSLQTTGGNGYTF. CDR3 DNA sequence: TGTGCCAGCAGCCTCCAAACGACAGGGGGCAATGGCTACACCTTC.

The J gene is TRBJ2-2, the V gene TRBV5-1; 11 bases match TRBD2. Unmatched junction bases numbered 7, after V lost 1 base and J lost 5 bases. There are 17 residues in the CDR3. Germline V gives CDR1 SGHRS, CDR2 YFSETQ. The CDR3 is CASSLLLAGGKTGELFF. CDR3 sequence (DNA): TGCGCCAGCAGCTTGCTCCTAGCGGGGGGAAAAACCGGGGAGCTGTTTTTT.

This clone was seen a few times. This chain links TRBV7-2 with TRBJ1-1, with TRBD1 as a possible D gene (6 bases). V was shortened by 2 bases and J by 0 bases, with 7 bases between the two germline ends. The germline gives CDR1 SGHTA, CDR2 FQGNSA. This CDR3 region has 14 residues. CDR3 amino acids: CASSLQGLNTEAFF. CDR3 nucleotides: TGTGCCAGCAGCTTACAGGGGTTGAACACTGAAGCTTTCTTT.

The chain links TRBV5-1 to TRBJ1-2; 7 nucleotides agree with TRBD1. This CDR3 is built from 14 residues. Trimming removed 4 bases from V and 2 bases from J; junction bases left unmatched: 5. CDR1 and CDR2 (germline): SGHRS, YFSETQ. The CDR3 region has the DNA TGCGCCAGCAGCCGATCGGGACAGAACTATGGCTACACCTTC. Encoded protein: CASSRSGQNYGYTF.

The V gene is TRBV6-1, the J gene TRBJ2-7; 10 bases are a match to TRBD1. This CDR3 region has 18 residues. Germline CDR1 MNHNS, CDR2 SASEGT. Germline trimming cut 4 bases from V and 0 bases from J; bases unmatched to any gene: 12. The CDR3, as DNA: TGTGCCAGCAGTGCTCACAGACAGGGGGCGCAAATCTCCTACGAGCAGTACTTC. This encodes CASSAHRQGAQISYEQYF.

V is TRBV6-5 and J is TRBJ1-1; D is unresolved. This CDR3 has 14 residues. Germline V gene data show CDR1 as MNHEY and CDR2 as SVGAGI. The V and J ends lost 1 base and 1 base respectively, with 7 bases between them. CDR3 sequence (DNA): TGTGCCAGCAGTTACTTACAAAAGAACACTGAAGCTTTCTTT. Translating it yields CASSYLQKNTEAFF.

The chain employs TRBV4-3 and TRBJ1-1; D unresolved. CDR3 length: 15 amino acids. Germline V gene data show CDR1 as LGHNA and CDR2 as YSLEER. Trimming stripped 1 base from V and 0 bases from J, with 9 bases between. The CDR3 region has the DNA TGCGCCAGCAGCCAAGGTCGCGGCTTGAACACTGAAGCTTTCTTT. The encoded protein is CASSQGRGLNTEAFF.

This chain links TRBV5-1 with TRBJ1-1; TRBD1 agrees at 11 bases. Trimming removed 4 bases from V and 5 bases from J; junction bases left unmatched: 10. The V gene's germline CDR1 is SGHRS and CDR2 YFSETQ. This CDR3 spans 16 amino acids. DNA of the CDR3: TGCGCCAGCAGCGACCAACCGGGACAGGGGGTGACTGAAGCTTTCTTT. This translates into CASSDQPGQGVTEAFF.

This clone was detected a few times. The chain uses TRBV6-2 or TRBV6-3 and TRBJ2-7; 9 bases align to TRBD1. Unmatched junction bases numbered 9, after V lost 5 bases and J lost 1 base. This CDR3 is 16 amino acids long. Germline CDR1 is MNHEY and CDR2 is SVGEGT. CDR3 coding DNA: TGTGCCAGCAGTACCCCCCGGACAGGGGAGTCCTACGAGCAGTACTTC. Residues: CASSTPRTGESYEQYF.

The table lists this clone with a few counts. V gene TRBV12-3 or TRBV12-4 combines with J gene TRBJ2-3; D remains unclear. This CDR3 region has 11 residues. Trimming stripped 6 bases from V and 2 bases from J, with 3 bases between. The CDR3 sequence is CASSYTDTQYF. For the CDR3, the DNA is TGTGCCAGCAGCTACACAGATACGCAGTATTTT.

The chain employs TRBV27 and TRBJ2-1; TRBD1 is a possible D gene (6 bases). The V gene's germline CDR1 is MNHEY and CDR2 SMNVEV (reference sequence). This CDR3 is built from 14 residues. Trimming left V 4 bases short and J 5 bases short, with 12 bases between. This CDR3 reads CASSWGRSNNEQFF. CDR3 nucleotides: TGTGCCAGCAGTTGGGGGCGGTCTAACAATGAGCAGTTCTTC.

The chain's CDR3 is CASKWQRGFQETQYF. The CDR3 nucleotides read TGTGCCAGCAAGTGGCAGCGAGGGTTCCAAGAGACCCAGTACTTC. The genes are TRBV2 and TRBJ2-5, with D maybe TRBD2 (5 bases). V shed 7 bases and J shed 1 base, with 16 bases lying between them. This CDR3 region has 15 residues. From germline, CDR1 is SNHLY and CDR2 FYNNEI.

In this sample, this clone turned up once. This chain joins TRBV9 and TRBJ2-5, with TRBD2 as a possible D gene (6 bases). V gave up 6 bases and J gave up 2 bases, with 11 bases separating them. The CDR3 is 13 amino acids. The germline V gene encodes CDR1 SGDLS and CDR2 YYNGEE. The DNA of the CDR3 is TGTGCCAGCACGGGAGCAGAGCAAGAGACCCAGTACTTC. It is translated as CASTGAEQETQYF.

This clone was observed a single time. This chain joins TRBV25-1 and TRBJ1-2; D unresolved. The CDR3 consists of 13 residues. V lost 2 bases and J lost 8, with 12 bases in between. Germline V gene data show CDR1 as MGHDK and CDR2 as SYGVNS. The CDR3 sequence: CASSEPSREGYTF. In DNA, the CDR3 is TGTGCCAGCAGTGAACCCTCCCGGGAAGGCTACACCTTC.

This sequence joins TRBV9 and TRBJ2-2; 9 bases are shared with TRBD2. The CDR3 runs 14 residues. Germline assignment: CDR1 SGDLS and CDR2 YYNGEE. J gave up 3 bases and V 6 bases, and 3 bases lay outside the gene matches. The DNA for the CDR3 is TGTGCCAGCAAACTAGCGGGCGACACCGGGGAGCTGTTTTTT. Translation: CASKLAGDTGELFF. The full variable domain, completed using reference TRBV9 and TRBJ2-2, is DSGVTQTPKHLITATGQRVTLRCSPRSGDLSVYWYQQSLDQGLQFLIQYYNGEERAKGNILERFSAQQFPDLHSELNLSSLELGDSALYFCASKLAGDTGELFFGEGSRLTVL.

The count of this clone is one. This sequence joins TRBV6-1 and TRBJ1-2; 7 nucleotides align to TRBD1. This CDR3 is built from 14 residues. The germline V gene has CDR1 MNHNS and CDR2 SASEGT. V shed 1 base and J 6 bases; nucleotides not matched to a gene: 5. Here the CDR3 reads CASSEGQGENGYTF. As DNA, the CDR3 is TGTGCCAGCAGTGAAGGACAGGGCGAAAATGGCTACACCTTC.

This rearrangement joins TRBV16 to TRBJ1-5; TRBD1 might be the D (5 bases). Looked up from germline, CDR1 is KGHSY and CDR2 is FQNENV. Trimming shortened V by 0 bases and J by 8 bases, and 14 bases separated the two germline ends. This CDR3 comprises 15 residues. This CDR3 is CASSQSVREEEPQHF. In DNA, the CDR3 is TGTGCCAGCAGCCAATCGGTCAGGGAGGAAGAGCCCCAGCATTTT.

The CDR3 here is CASSQRKNTEAFF. Written as DNA, the CDR3 is TGTGCCAGCAGCCAGAGGAAGAACACTGAAGCTTTCTTT. V usage is TRBV11-2 and J usage is TRBJ1-1; no firm D call. CDR3 length: 13 amino acids. V lost 5 bases to trimming and J lost 1 base, with 8 bases between them. Germline V gene sequence: CDR1 SGHAT, CDR2 FQNNGV.

V is TRBV5-1 and J is TRBJ2-1, with 11 bases fitting TRBD2. Germline V gene data show CDR1 as SGHRS and CDR2 as YFSETQ. The CDR3 extends over 19 amino acids. The V and J ends lost 0 bases and 1 base, in that order; junction bases with no gene match: 9. In DNA form, the CDR3 reads TGCGCCAGCAGCTTGGAGACTAGCGGGATCCCCGGTTCCTACAATGAGCAGTTCTTC. Its translation: CASSLETSGIPGSYNEQFF.

The rearrangement joins TRBV3-1 (or the pseudogene TRBV3-2) to TRBJ1-6, with TRBD1 matching over 9 bases. The J segment lost 18 bases and the V segment lost 3 bases, leaving 18 bases of the junction unmatched. Germline values: CDR1 LGHDT, CDR2 YNNKEL (reference sequence). The CDR3 length is 16 residues. CDR3 sequence: CASSQGTGSIPGSRHF. DNA for the CDR3: TGTGCCAGCAGCCAGGGGACAGGGAGTATTCCAGGTTCCCGCCACTTT.

The chain employs TRBV27 and TRBJ2-1, with TRBD1 identical over 8 bases. Trimming took 4 bases from V and 0 from J; bases not matched to a gene: 5. The germline CDR1 and CDR2 sequences are MNHEY and SMNVEV (reference sequence). The CDR3 extends over 16 amino acids. The CDR3 DNA follows: TGTGCCAGCAGTTGGGGGACAGGAAGCTCCTACAATGAGCAGTTCTTC. Its translation is CASSWGTGSSYNEQFF.

J is TRBJ1-2 and V is TRBV19, with D tentatively TRBD1 (6 bases). Trimming left V 3 bases short and J 7 bases short, with 18 bases between. The germline gives CDR1 LNHDA, CDR2 SQIVND (reference sequence). This CDR3 has 15 residues. The CDR3 loop is CASSIRAGALAGYTF. In DNA form, the CDR3 reads TGTGCCAGTAGTATCCGGGCAGGGGCGCTAGCTGGCTACACCTTC.

The rearrangement uses TRBV3-1 (or the pseudogene TRBV3-2) and TRBJ2-4, with 15 bases fitting TRBD2. CDR1 is LGHDT and CDR2 is YNNKEL in the germline V gene (reference sequence). This CDR3 has 19 residues. V dropped 4 bases and J dropped 3; count of bases not matched to a gene: 10. The CDR3 DNA reads TGTGCCAGCAGCCTCAGGACTAGCGGGAGGGCCATCGGCAAAAACATTCAGTACTTC. It specifies CASSLRTSGRAIGKNIQYF.

The rearrangement uses TRBV29-1 and TRBJ2-1, with D uncertain. This CDR3 has 11 amino acids. The germline gives CDR1 SQVTM, CDR2 ANQGSEA. The V end was cut by 8 bases, the J end by 5 bases, with 10 bases between. The CDR3 loop reads CSFYLNNEQFF. The CDR3 DNA follows: TGCAGCTTCTACCTCAACAATGAGCAGTTCTTC.

The rearrangement joins TRBV5-1 to TRBJ2-3; D may be TRBD1 (5 bases). The V gene lost 4 bases and the J gene lost 3 bases, with 9 bases spanning the gap. There are 13 residues in the CDR3. The V gene's germline CDR1 is SGHRS and CDR2 YFSETQ. CDR3 sequence reads: CASSAGQTDTQYF. CDR3 coding DNA: TGCGCCAGCAGCGCCGGACAAACAGATACGCAGTATTTT.

This clone has only a few counts. The genes are TRBV5-4 and TRBJ2-7; 8 nucleotides match TRBD2. The germline CDR1 and CDR2 sequences are SGHNT and YYREEE (reference sequence). After removal of 0 bases from V and 4 bases from J, the junction contained 6 bases not matched to a gene. This CDR3 spans 15 amino acids. The CDR3 region has the DNA TGTGCCAGCAGCTTGGAGAGCGGGGGAGAGTACGAGCAGTACTTC. It codes for CASSLESGGEYEQYF.

The genes are TRBV4-3 and TRBJ1-4; TRBD1 might be the D (5 bases). Germline V gives CDR1 LGHNA, CDR2 YSLEER. Trimming removed 4 bases from V and 4 bases from J, with 13 bases in between. The CDR3 extends over 15 amino acids. The CDR3: CASSPLTGGNEKLFF. CDR3 DNA: TGCGCCAGCAGCCCCCTAACGGGGGGTAATGAAAAACTGTTTTTT.

This clone was seen once. The chain combines TRBV7-2 with TRBJ2-3; TRBD2 matches at 12 bases. Trimming at V came to 6 bases and at J to 2 bases, leaving 6 bases not matched to a gene. Germline assignment: CDR1 SGHTA and CDR2 FQGNSA. This CDR3 is 16 amino acids long. The CDR3 protein is CASSSGLAGHTDTQYF. The CDR3 DNA reads as TGTGCCAGCAGTTCCGGACTAGCGGGACACACAGATACGCAGTATTTT.

This clone has just a few counts. V usage is TRBV19 and J usage is TRBJ2-2; 11 nucleotides agree with TRBD1. CDR3 size: 16 residues. V was clipped by 7 bases and J by 3 bases; unmatched bases: 7. Germline CDR1 LNHDA, CDR2 SQIVND (reference sequence). The CDR3 region has the DNA TGTGCCAGTAACCCATTGGACAGGGGGCACACCGGGGAGCTGTTTTTT. Protein: CASNPLDRGHTGELFF.

J is TRBJ1-5 and V is TRBV18, with TRBD1 matching over 7 bases. V was pared by 5 bases and J by 5 bases, with 6 bases of the junction left unmatched. The germline CDR1 and CDR2 sequences are KGHSH and LQKENI. This CDR3 has 14 residues. Here the CDR3 DNA reads TGTGCCAGCTCATATGGACAGGTAGATCAGCCCCAGCATTTT. Amino acids: CASSYGQVDQPQHF.